This T cell receptor beta chain stems from a study of cytomegalovirus exposure and HLA in healthy donors. Across the whole study: Falling in the Caucasian-associated ancestry cluster were 65% to 90% of under 450 genotyped donors.

Worth noting for this clone: In the same sample, other DNA sequences code for this CDR3.

PCR primers comprised 60 Vbeta and 13 Jbeta primers. Generated by immunoSEQ multiplex PCR, the TCRdb table keeps only in-frame clones and is missing some. This table has about 120,000 clones, 78% appearing once. Germline-derived CDR1 and CDR2 are SGHRS and YFSETQ. Trimming took 0 bases from V and 6 from J; bases not matched to a gene: 2. The CDR3 has 14 residues. The chain couples TRBV5-1 to TRBJ2-4; 8 bases are a match to TRBD2. Sequencing used PBMCs. This receptor was taken from a man aged 25 to 40 in good health and CMV-seropositive. In DNA form, the CDR3 reads TGCGCCAGCAGCTTGGGGCTAGCGGGAAACATTCAGTACTTC. Translated, it gives CASSLGLAGNIQYF.